The 15 T cell receptor beta chains below all came from one sample that was sequenced in a study of T-cell reconstitution after alpha-beta-depleted transplantation in children. The library targeted TCRbeta and was prepared with unique molecular identifiers. MiXCR, run by TCRdb on the PCR reads, gives a single entry per CDR3 protein. Here the sample spans about 90,000 distinct CDR3 sequences, about 14% being singletons. Source: PBMCs, mostly from graft donor cells, taken 180 days after TCRalphabeta/CD19-depleted stem cell transplant. These receptors originate from a male patient between 2 and 10 years old who had a stem cell transplant for acute lymphoblastic leukemia, so the T cells may come from the graft donor.

The chain couples TRBV6-5 to TRBJ1-1, with a weak D call TRBD1 (5 bases). There are 14 residues in the CDR3. The V gene lost 1 base and the J gene lost 3 bases, with 9 bases spanning the gap. The germline CDR1 and CDR2 sequences are MNHEY and SVGAGI. CDR3 protein: CASSYYKGDTEAFF. As DNA, the CDR3 is TGTGCCAGCAGTTACTATAAAGGGGACACTGAAGCTTTCTTT.

V usage is TRBV7-2 and J usage is TRBJ2-7; no reliable D call. This CDR3 is 15 amino acids long. The V and J ends lost 1 base and 1 base respectively, with 11 bases between them. Germline V lookup: CDR1 SGHTA, CDR2 FQGNSA. The CDR3 DNA sequence: TGTGCCAGCAGCTTAGTTTCTCTCACATCCTACGAGCAGTACTTC. It is translated as CASSLVSLTSYEQYF.

A few counts support this clonotype. The chain couples TRBV12-3 or TRBV12-4 to TRBJ1-1; tentatively, D is TRBD1 (5 bases). The CDR3 is 13 residues long. With 4 bases removed from V and 1 base from J, the gap between germline ends came to 7 bases. This chain's CDR3 is CASSWGTNTEAFF. Written as DNA, the CDR3 is TGTGCCAGCAGTTGGGGGACGAACACTGAAGCTTTCTTT.

This clonotype was counted a few times. J is TRBJ2-3 and V is TRBV18; the D gene is possibly TRBD2 (6 bases). The CDR3 length is 14 residues. The V gene's germline CDR1 is KGHSH and CDR2 LQKENI. V was shortened by 3 bases and J by 2 bases, with 9 bases between the two germline ends. CDR3 sequence: CASSPREATDTQYF. CDR3 sequence (DNA): TGTGCCAGCTCACCCAGGGAGGCCACAGATACGCAGTATTTT.

This CDR3 reads CASSSDTGELFF. The CDR3 nucleotides are TGTGCCAGCAGCTCCGACACCGGGGAGCTGTTTTTT. The V and J genes are TRBV11-3 and TRBJ2-2; D call uncertain. The CDR3 sequence is 12 residues long. The V and J ends lost 4 bases and 3 bases respectively, with 3 bases between them. The germline V gene has CDR1 SGHNT and CDR2 YENEEA.

This clonotype turned up a few times. This chain links TRBV29-1 with TRBJ2-1, with 15 nucleotides matching TRBD2. The CDR3 loop spans 18 amino acids. Germline CDR1 is SQVTM and CDR2 is ANQGSEA. V trimming: 4 bases; J trimming: 0 bases; junction bases outside the gene matches: 7. CDR3 sequence: CSVGGLAGGPGSYNEQFF. The CDR3 DNA follows: TGCAGCGTTGGGGGACTAGCGGGGGGCCCCGGCTCCTACAATGAGCAGTTCTTC.

CDR3 coding DNA: TGTGCCATCAGTGAATTCCCGCGGACTAGCGGGGCCGGAGATACGCAGTATTTT. Its protein is CAISEFPRTSGAGDTQYF. The chain carries TRBV10-3 and TRBJ2-3; 12 nucleotides match TRBD2. After removal of 3 bases from V and 5 bases from J, the junction contained 12 bases not matched to a gene. The CDR3 contains 18 residues. CDR1 ENHRY and CDR2 SYGVKD come from the germline V gene.

This clonotype is medium-sized within its sample. The V and J genes are TRBV27 and TRBJ2-4, with D unresolved. The CDR3 totals 16 residues. V dropped 0 bases and J dropped 0 bases, with 9 bases sitting between them. The V gene's germline CDR1 is MNHEY and CDR2 SMNVEV (reference sequence). Here the CDR3 reads CASSLSRSLAKNIQYF. The CDR3 DNA is TGTGCCAGCAGTTTATCTCGCAGCCTAGCCAAAAACATTCAGTACTTC.

The rearrangement uses TRBV20-1 and TRBJ1-1; D gene ambiguous. CDR3 length equals 13 residues. The V and J ends lost 4 bases and 11 bases respectively, with 20 bases between them. Looked up from germline, CDR1 is DFQATT and CDR2 is SNEGSKA (reference sequence). The CDR3: CSANSQATTRAFF. The CDR3, as DNA: TGCAGTGCTAATAGTCAGGCAACCACAAGGGCTTTCTTT.

The chain links TRBV12-3 or TRBV12-4 to TRBJ1-5; 7 nucleotides align to TRBD1. The CDR3 totals 15 residues. V lost 5 bases and J lost 2; bases outside the gene matches: 6. In nucleotides, the CDR3 is TGTGCCAGCAGTCGGACAGGCAATGGCAATCAGCCCCAGCATTTT. Translation: CASSRTGNGNQPQHF.

The chain employs TRBV20-1 and TRBJ2-7; TRBD1 matches at 7 bases. The CDR3 runs 13 residues. Germline CDR1 and CDR2: DFQATT and SNEGSKA (reference sequence). V lost 6 bases, J lost 4 bases, and 9 bases stayed unmatched. CDR3 DNA sequence: TGCAGTGCAGAAGAGACAGGGTTTTACGAGCAGTACTTC. It specifies CSAEETGFYEQYF.

The chain uses TRBV19 and TRBJ2-1; 12 bases are a match to TRBD1. V shed 5 bases, J shed 7 bases, and the junction held 6 bases outside the gene matches. Germline V gives CDR1 LNHDA, CDR2 SQIVND (reference sequence). This CDR3 contains 15 residues. CDR3 region: CASSYWGQGANEQFF. The CDR3 DNA sequence: TGTGCCAGTAGTTATTGGGGACAGGGGGCAAATGAGCAGTTCTTC.

This clonotype was recorded a few times. The V call is TRBV5-6, the J call TRBJ1-1; D is ambiguous. The CDR3 is made up of 16 amino acids. Germline V gives CDR1 SGHDT, CDR2 YYEEEE. The ends were cut back, 2 bases at V and 0 bases at J, with 14 bases in the middle. CDR3 in amino acids: CASSFGRRRVNTEAFF. DNA for the CDR3: TGTGCCAGCAGCTTCGGACGGCGGCGGGTGAACACTGAAGCTTTCTTT.

The chain recombines TRBV4-1 with TRBJ1-2; tentatively, D is TRBD1 (5 bases). This CDR3 is built from 15 residues. With 7 bases removed from V and 4 bases from J, the gap between germline ends came to 19 bases. Germline V gene lookup returns CDR1 MGHRA and CDR2 YSYEKL. The CDR3 reads CASKPVTRGGYGYTF. The CDR3, as DNA: TGCGCCAGCAAACCAGTTACAAGGGGAGGCTATGGCTACACCTTC.

This clonotype has only a few counts. This sequence joins TRBV5-1 and TRBJ1-2; D might be TRBD1 (5 bases). The length of the CDR3 is 18 residues. The V gene lost 2 bases and the J gene lost 4 bases, with 24 bases spanning the gap. The germline gives CDR1 SGHRS, CDR2 YFSETQ. CDR3 DNA: TGCGCCAGCAGCTTTGGCCCGAGACAGCGAACCCTGGGCTATGGCTACACCTTC. As protein: CASSFGPRQRTLGYGYTF.